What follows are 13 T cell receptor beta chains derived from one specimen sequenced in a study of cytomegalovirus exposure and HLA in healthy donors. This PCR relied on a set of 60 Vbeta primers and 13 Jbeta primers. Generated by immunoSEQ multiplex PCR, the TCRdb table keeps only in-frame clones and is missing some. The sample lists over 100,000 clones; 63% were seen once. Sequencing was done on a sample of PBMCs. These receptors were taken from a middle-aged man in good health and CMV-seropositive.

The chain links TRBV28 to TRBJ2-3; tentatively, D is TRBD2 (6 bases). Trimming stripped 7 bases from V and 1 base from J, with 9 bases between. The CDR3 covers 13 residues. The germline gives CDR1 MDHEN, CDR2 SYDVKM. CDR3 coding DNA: TGTGCCAGCATCCGCGGGGGCACAGATACGCAGTATTTT. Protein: CASIRGGTDTQYF.

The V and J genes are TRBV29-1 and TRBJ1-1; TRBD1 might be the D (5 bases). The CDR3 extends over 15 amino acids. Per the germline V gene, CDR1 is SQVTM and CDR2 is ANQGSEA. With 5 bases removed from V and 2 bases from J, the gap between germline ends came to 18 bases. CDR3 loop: CSVSVMGGGNTEAFF. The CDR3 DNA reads TGCAGCGTTTCGGTGATGGGGGGGGGAAACACTGAAGCTTTCTTT.

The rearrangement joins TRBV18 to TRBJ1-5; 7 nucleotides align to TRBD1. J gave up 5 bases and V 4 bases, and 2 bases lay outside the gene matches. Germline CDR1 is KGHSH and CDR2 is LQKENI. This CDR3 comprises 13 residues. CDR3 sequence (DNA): TGTGCCAGCTCACAAGGGACAGATCAGCCCCAGCATTTT. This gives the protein CASSQGTDQPQHF.

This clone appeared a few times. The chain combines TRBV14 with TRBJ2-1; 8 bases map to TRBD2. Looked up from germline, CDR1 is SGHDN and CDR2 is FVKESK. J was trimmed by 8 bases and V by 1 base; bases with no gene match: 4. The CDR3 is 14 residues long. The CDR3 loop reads CASSQGGSGDEQFF. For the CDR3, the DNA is TGTGCCAGCAGCCAAGGGGGTAGCGGGGATGAGCAGTTCTTC.

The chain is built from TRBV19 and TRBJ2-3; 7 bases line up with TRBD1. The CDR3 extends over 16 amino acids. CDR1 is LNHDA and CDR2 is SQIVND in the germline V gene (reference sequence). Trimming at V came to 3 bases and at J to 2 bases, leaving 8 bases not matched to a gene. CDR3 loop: CASSIMGTALTDTQYF. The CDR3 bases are TGTGCCAGTAGTATTATGGGGACAGCCCTCACAGATACGCAGTATTTT.

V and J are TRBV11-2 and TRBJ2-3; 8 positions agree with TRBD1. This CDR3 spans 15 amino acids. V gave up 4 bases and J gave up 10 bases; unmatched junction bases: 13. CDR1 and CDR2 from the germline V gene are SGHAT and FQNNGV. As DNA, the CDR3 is TGTGCCAGCAGCTACTTACAAACAGGACAGGGCGCGCAGTATTTT. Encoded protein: CASSYLQTGQGAQYF.

The CDR3 nucleotides read TGTGCCAGCACGACCTGGGTTACCGGGAGTCGGGACGAGCAGTACTTC. As protein: CASTTWVTGSRDEQYF. V gene TRBV28 combines with J gene TRBJ2-7, with a weak D call TRBD2 (6 bases). Germline V gives CDR1 MDHEN, CDR2 SYDVKM. This CDR3 contains 16 residues. V lost 7 bases and J lost 5, with 24 bases in between.

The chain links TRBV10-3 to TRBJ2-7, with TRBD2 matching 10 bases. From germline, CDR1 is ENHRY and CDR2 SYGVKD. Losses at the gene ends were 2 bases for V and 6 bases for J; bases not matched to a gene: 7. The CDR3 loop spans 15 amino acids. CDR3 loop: CAISEVAGGPSEQYF. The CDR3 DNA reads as TGTGCCATCAGTGAGGTAGCGGGGGGCCCGAGCGAGCAGTACTTC.

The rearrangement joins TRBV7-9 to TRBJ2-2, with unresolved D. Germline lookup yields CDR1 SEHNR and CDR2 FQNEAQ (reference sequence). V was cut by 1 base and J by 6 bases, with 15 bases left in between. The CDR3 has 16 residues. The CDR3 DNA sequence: TGTGCCAGCAGCTTAGGGTCTGCGGTCGCCGCCGGGGAGCTGTTTTTT. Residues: CASSLGSAVAAGELFF.

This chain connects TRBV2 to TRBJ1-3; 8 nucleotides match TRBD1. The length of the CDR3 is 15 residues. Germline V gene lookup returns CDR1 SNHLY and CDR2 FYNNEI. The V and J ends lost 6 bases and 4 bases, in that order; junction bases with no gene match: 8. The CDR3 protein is CASRPTGGGGNTIYF. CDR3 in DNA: TGTGCCAGCAGGCCAACAGGGGGAGGAGGAAACACCATATATTTT.

CDR3 sequence (DNA): TGTGCCAGCAGTGAAGCACTCGCAGGGCTTGAGCAGCCCCAGCATTTT. This encodes CASSEALAGLEQPQHF. V is TRBV2 and J is TRBJ1-5, with a weak D call TRBD1 (5 bases). This CDR3 has 16 amino acids. Deletions cut 0 bases from V and 7 bases from J, with 16 bases between. The germline V gene has CDR1 SNHLY and CDR2 FYNNEI.

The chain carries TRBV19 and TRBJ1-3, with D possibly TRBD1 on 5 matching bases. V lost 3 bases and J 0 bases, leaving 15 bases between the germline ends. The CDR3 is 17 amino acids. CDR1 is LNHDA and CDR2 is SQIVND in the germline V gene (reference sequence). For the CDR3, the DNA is TGTGCCAGTAGTATCTCGCTCCGGACAAGCTCTGGAAACACCATATATTTT. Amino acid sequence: CASSISLRTSSGNTIYF. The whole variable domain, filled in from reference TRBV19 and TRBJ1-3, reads DGGITQSPKYLFRKEGQNVTLSCEQNLNHDAMYWYRQDPGQGLRLIYYSQIVNDFQKGDIAEGYSVSREKKESFPLTVTSAQKNPTAFYLCASSISLRTSSGNTIYFGEGSWLTVV.

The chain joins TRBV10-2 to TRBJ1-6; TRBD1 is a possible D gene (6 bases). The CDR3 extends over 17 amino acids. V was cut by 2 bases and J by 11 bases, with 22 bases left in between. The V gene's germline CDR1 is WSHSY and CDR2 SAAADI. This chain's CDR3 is CASSEDFPNRAMTPLHF. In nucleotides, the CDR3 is TGCGCCAGCAGTGAGGACTTCCCGAACAGGGCAATGACACCCCTCCACTTT.